Included here is one T cell receptor (beta chain) sequence, with context. This clonotype appeared many times. This receptor's antigen is unknown. Per-nucleotide qualities are absent, and no much larger clonotype sits a single base away. The data derive from a study of Graves' ophthalmopathy and Graves' hyperthyroidism (dated 2018 in TCRdb). Study-level background: Hyperthyroidism was defined as stable when no progression to ophthalmopathy occurred within 18 months of follow-up. In more than five hyperthyroidism patients, the T-cell repertoires found in thyroid tissue were compared with those found in blood. The independent validation cohort included under 20 hyperthyroidism patients plus 17 patients who later progressed from hyperthyroidism to ophthalmopathy. In total, 135 blood samples were TCR-sequenced: approximately 42 ophthalmopathy, under 85 hyperthyroidism and 17 hyperthyroidism-to-ophthalmopathy patients. TCR beta repertoire signatures were used to distinguish Graves' ophthalmopathy from Graves' hyperthyroidism and to predict progression to ophthalmopathy. Following sample collection, hyperthyroidism patients were given methimazole at a starting dose of 30 mg daily, and ophthalmopathy patients were given high-dose intravenous methylprednisolone. To explore V-J signatures that separate ophthalmopathy from hyperthyroidism, a discovery set of about a hundred patients was enrolled, consisting of 40 to 45 with ophthalmopathy and 55 to 65 with stable hyperthyroidism. Overall study outcomes, separate from this receptor: In validation, the model predicted ophthalmopathy progression with more than 55% sensitivity and roughly 78% specificity; some twelve predicted patients were CT-confirmed with GO in a median of approximately six months. No statistical method was used to set the sample size in advance, and the investigators knew which group each participant was assigned to. Ophthalmopathy was separated from stable hyperthyroidism by the 13-signature model with more than 85% sensitivity and about 81% specificity in cross-validation and with 80%/75% in the test set. Among expanded thyroid clonotypes with frequency above 0.001, most also showed up in blood, which suggests that blood repertoires may reflect the thyroid immune response.

CDR1 LNHDA and CDR2 SQIVND were looked up in the germline V gene (reference sequence). Spanning cysteine to phenylalanine, the CDR3 consists of 17 amino acids. Of the read, only the CDR3 DNA is kept; its 51 bases are in frame from base 1. V trim: 5 bases; J trim: 0 bases; unmatched bases: 12. Hyperthyroidism patients were newly diagnosed, were aged 18 to 65 years, and had a disease duration under 2 months. Patients were excluded if they had other autoimmune diseases, uncontrolled infections, pregnancy or lactation. Clinical symptoms, serum thyroxine, TRAb, thyroid ultrasound and orbital computed tomography were used for diagnosis. Total RNA was extracted with Trizol reagent and quality-checked on an Agilent 2100 Bioanalyzer. For repertoire sequencing, TCR beta CDR3 regions were amplified from RNA transcripts. A first-round RT-PCR used HTBI primers with the Qiagen OneStep RT-PCR kit, followed by a second-round multiplex PCR, size selection and purification. Libraries were sequenced paired-end with 100 bp reads on an Illumina HiSeq2000. In the source study's methods: Reads were processed with SOAPnuke, discarding reads with adapters, uncalled bases, mean Phred below 15, or no exact constant-primer or identifier match. High-quality paired reads were merged with COPE v1.2.5. Unique nucleotide sequences were defined as clonotypes and aligned to IMGT TRB V, D and J references using MiTCR v1.1. The analysis was limited to V-J combinations with a frequency above 0.0001, which together covered roughly 99% of the repertoires. A TCR clonal expansion and chaos score per V-J combination was defined as the ratio of F50 clonal expansion to chaos observed in the TCRdist matrix. Welch's t-statistics and random forest were used to reduce the features to 13 V-J combinations, which were then used as input to a naive Bayes classifier. The similarity between thyroid and blood repertoires was quantified using the Morisita-Horn index. In TCRdb, the public reads were trimmed at Q25 with fastp and aligned with MiXCR, with productive beta chains retained. Entries that share a CDR3 protein sequence are merged under the most common genes and DNA. TCRdb's processing, not the study's, gives the V and J calls here. This sample holds about 500,000 distinct CDR3 sequences; less than 40% were observed only once. The ten largest clonotypes hold about 4% of the sample.

Sequences were obtained from peripheral blood or thyroid tissue (not recorded which). The chain uses TRBV19 and TRBJ1-1, and 7 junctional nucleotides match TRBD1. The sequence derives from an adult man with Graves' hyperthyroidism. The CDR3 region reads CASSEWTARGLNTEAFF. The nucleotides read TGTGCCAGTAGTGAGTGGACAGCGAGGGGGCTGAACACTGAAGCTTTCTTT.